A selection of T cell receptor beta chains follows, all from one sample in a study of blood T cell repertoires in COVID-19. TCRdb keeps only in-frame clones here, not all; method: immunoSEQ multiplex PCR. Among 68,000 or so clones, roughly 85% were seen once, and the ten largest hold over 25%. Sequenced material: peripheral blood. The receptors were gathered from a human donor in a cohort sampled during active COVID-19. Each CDR3 is given with its conserved first and last residue. The D gene is left open where the match is weak. The listing skips clone size in some rows; elsewhere it reads once, few, many or a size class.

>TRBV7-2|TRBD1|TRBJ1-2|-
TGTGCCAGCAGCTTAGATACAGGGGCTTACAATGGCTACACCTTC
CASSLDTGAYNGYTF
>TRBV28|-|TRBJ1-5|-
TGTGCCAGCAGTATAATAGACAGTATACCCTCCCATAGCAATCAGCCCCAGCATTTT
CASSIIDSIPSHSNQPQHF
>TRBV6-5|TRBD1|TRBJ1-2|few
TGTGCCAGCAGTTACCTAAGGACAGGGGGAGGCTATGGCTACACCTTC
CASSYLRTGGGYGYTF
>TRBV30|-|TRBJ1-1|-
TGTGCCTGGAGGGGACTAGGCGGGATAACTGAAGCTTTCTTT
CAWRGLGGITEAFF
>TRBV6-5|-|TRBJ1-2|-
TGTGCCAGCAGTTACTCGAAAGGGTCGGGGGATGGCTACACCTTC
CASSYSKGSGDGYTF
>TRBV6-5|-|TRBJ2-7|-
TGTGCCAGCAGTTACCTTCAGACAAGAAACGAGCAGTACTTC
CASSYLQTRNEQYF
>TRBV30|-|TRBJ1-1|-
TGTGCCTGGAGTGTCGGCAGGTTCGCTGAAGCTTTCTTT
CAWSVGRFAEAFF
>TRBV6-5|-|TRBJ2-5|-
TGTGCCAGCAAGGTTGCGGGGCGGAGGGGTGAGACCCAGTACTTC
CASKVAGRRGETQYF
>TRBV28|TRBD1|TRBJ2-4|-
TGTGCCAGCAGTTCCGACAGGGCTGGGGCCAAAAACATTCAGTACTTC
CASSSDRAGAKNIQYF
>TRBV30|TRBD1|TRBJ2-2|-
TGTGCCTGGAAAGGGACAGGGGGCCCGACCGGGGAGCTGTTTTTT
CAWKGTGGPTGELFF
>TRBV9|TRBD1|TRBJ2-5|-
TGTGCCAGCAGCGCCAGGACAGGGGGCCAAGAGACCCAGTACTTC
CASSARTGGQETQYF
>TRBV27|TRBD2|TRBJ2-7|-
TGTGCCAGCAACCCCGGGACTAGCGGGGTCGAGCAGTACTTC
CASNPGTSGVEQYF
>TRBV6-1|-|TRBJ2-7|-
TGTGCCAGCAGTGAAGGCGGGGTGATCTACGAGCAGTACTTC
CASSEGGVIYEQYF
>TRBV28|-|TRBJ1-1|-
TGTGCCAGCAGTTTGAACAGGCCGAACACTGAAGCTTTCTTT
CASSLNRPNTEAFF
>TRBV24-1|-|TRBJ1-1|-
TGTGCCACCAGTGACTCCACTCTGACAGGCCGGACTGAAGCTTTCTTT
CATSDSTLTGRTEAFF
>TRBV14|TRBD2|TRBJ2-3|-
TGTGCCAGCAGCCCGACTAGCGATCCCGACACAGATACGCAGTATTTT
CASSPTSDPDTDTQYF
>TRBV19|TRBD2|TRBJ2-3|-
TGTGCCAGTGGGGCTAGCGGGAGGTCAGATACGCAGTATTTT
CASGASGRSDTQYF
>TRBV11-2|TRBD2|TRBJ2-7|-
TGTGCCAGCAGCTTTTGGGCGGGAGACCTCTACGAGCAGTACTTC
CASSFWAGDLYEQYF
>TRBV6-2/TRBV6-3|-|TRBJ1-5|-
TGTGCCAGCAGCCCTATTCCGATCATTAGTGGTCAGCCCCAGCATTTT
CASSPIPIISGQPQHF
>TRBV5-1|TRBD1|TRBJ2-7|-
TGCGCCAGCAGCAGAAGACAGGGTCCCGAAGTCGAGCAGTACTTC
CASSRRQGPEVEQYF
>TRBV7-7|-|TRBJ2-5|-
TGTGCCAGCAGCTTAGGAGTGAGAGAGACCCAGTACTTC
CASSLGVRETQYF
>TRBV3-1/TRBV3-2|-|TRBJ2-5|few
TGTGCCAGCAGCCAAGCCTCAGGTGGGGAGACCCAGTACTTC
CASSQASGGETQYF
>TRBV19|-|TRBJ1-6|-
TGTGCCAGTAGTATTGGCGGCGATTCACCCCTCCACTTT
CASSIGGDSPLHF
>TRBV7-9|-|TRBJ2-1|-
TGTGCCAGCAGCTTAGTCGTGGCAGGGGATGGTGAGCAGTTCTTC
CASSLVVAGDGEQFF
>TRBV2|-|TRBJ1-3|few
TGTGCCAGCAGTAGAGGGGAGGCTGGAAACACCATATATTTT
CASSRGEAGNTIYF
>TRBV5-1|-|TRBJ2-1|-
TGCGCCAGCAGCTTGGGGGGGCTACGGGAGCAGTTCTTC
CASSLGGLREQFF
>TRBV10-2|TRBD2|TRBJ2-7|-
TGCGCCAGCAGCCTAGCGGGTTCCTACGAGCAGTACTTC
CASSLAGSYEQYF